The rows below give T cell receptor beta chains drawn from one sample of a study of blood T cell repertoires in COVID-19. This table comes from immunoSEQ multiplex PCR, and its TCRdb copy is limited to in-frame clones, with some not included. This repertoire shows roughly 40,000 clones, about 80% found once; its top ten account for roughly 8.7%. The sample comprised peripheral blood. These receptors all come from a man aged 70 or older with active or convalescent COVID-19. Both conserved end residues are part of each CDR3. A D gene is named only where the DNA matches it firmly. Only some rows state a clone size, as once, few, many or a class for expanded clones.

D gene: TRBD1
clone size: -
J gene: TRBJ1-5
V gene: TRBV2
CDR3 protein: CASSTDRVGYQPQHF
CDR3 DNA: TGTGCCAGCAGCACCGACAGGGTAGGATATCAGCCCCAGCATTTT

D gene: TRBD2
clone size: -
J gene: TRBJ2-1
V gene: TRBV7-2
CDR3 protein: CASSSGLALNNEQFF
CDR3 DNA: TGTGCCAGCAGCTCGGGACTAGCATTGAACAATGAGCAGTTCTTC

D gene: -
clone size: -
J gene: TRBJ1-1
V gene: TRBV6-5
CDR3 protein: CASREDRNTEAFF
CDR3 DNA: TGTGCCAGCAGAGAGGATAGGAACACTGAAGCTTTCTTT

D gene: TRBD1
clone size: -
J gene: TRBJ2-7
V gene: TRBV5-1
CDR3 protein: CASSTGQGGSYEQYF
CDR3 DNA: TGCGCCAGCAGCACTGGACAGGGTGGGTCCTACGAGCAGTACTTC

D gene: -
clone size: -
J gene: TRBJ1-5
V gene: TRBV5-6
CDR3 protein: CASSTGQHNQPQHF
CDR3 DNA: TGTGCCAGCAGCACCGGACAACACAATCAGCCCCAGCATTTT

D gene: TRBD2
clone size: -
J gene: TRBJ2-5
V gene: TRBV19
CDR3 protein: CASSFLLSGTSEETQYF
CDR3 DNA: TGTGCCAGTAGTTTTCTCCTTTCGGGGACTAGCGAAGAGACCCAGTACTTC

D gene: TRBD1
clone size: many
J gene: TRBJ1-5
V gene: TRBV5-5
CDR3 protein: CASSLQGAGNQPQHF
CDR3 DNA: TGTGCCAGCAGCCTACAGGGGGCGGGCAATCAGCCCCAGCATTTT

D gene: -
clone size: -
J gene: TRBJ2-6
V gene: TRBV27
CDR3 protein: CASRSTGQAGANVLTF
CDR3 DNA: TGTGCCAGCAGAAGCACAGGACAAGCTGGGGCCAACGTCCTGACTTTC

D gene: -
clone size: -
J gene: TRBJ1-2
V gene: TRBV4-1
CDR3 protein: CASREAGYTF
CDR3 DNA: TGCGCCAGCCGGGAAGCCGGCTACACCTTC

D gene: -
clone size: -
J gene: TRBJ2-1
V gene: TRBV29-1
CDR3 protein: CSVDSTSSYNEQFF
CDR3 DNA: TGCAGCGTTGATAGCACCAGCTCCTACAATGAGCAGTTCTTC

D gene: -
clone size: -
J gene: TRBJ1-3
V gene: TRBV5-1
CDR3 protein: CASSFEGRAGNTIYF
CDR3 DNA: TGCGCCAGCAGCTTTGAGGGTAGAGCTGGAAACACCATATATTTT

D gene: -
clone size: -
J gene: TRBJ1-1
V gene: TRBV5-1
CDR3 protein: CASSYMTAEAFF
CDR3 DNA: TGCGCCAGCAGCTACATGACAGCTGAAGCTTTCTTT

D gene: -
clone size: -
J gene: TRBJ2-5
V gene: TRBV7-9
CDR3 protein: CASSLGAIETQYF
CDR3 DNA: TGTGCCAGCAGCTTAGGGGCCATAGAGACCCAGTACTTC

D gene: TRBD1
clone size: -
J gene: TRBJ1-2
V gene: TRBV27
CDR3 protein: CASSSSLQGGYGYTF
CDR3 DNA: TGTGCCAGCAGTTCGAGCCTACAGGGGGGCTATGGCTACACCTTC

D gene: -
clone size: -
J gene: TRBJ1-3
V gene: TRBV11-1
CDR3 protein: CASSSTGMHTIYF
CDR3 DNA: TGTGCCAGCAGCTCCACAGGGATGCACACCATATATTTT

D gene: TRBD2
clone size: -
J gene: TRBJ2-7
V gene: TRBV27
CDR3 protein: CASSPAPVAGGYEQYF
CDR3 DNA: TGTGCCAGCAGTCCAGCCCCGGTAGCGGGGGGCTACGAGCAGTACTTC

D gene: TRBD1
clone size: -
J gene: TRBJ1-1
V gene: TRBV2
CDR3 protein: CASSAQGAGNTEAFF
CDR3 DNA: TGTGCCAGCAGCGCACAGGGGGCCGGGAACACTGAAGCTTTCTTT

D gene: -
clone size: -
J gene: TRBJ2-3
V gene: TRBV4-1
CDR3 protein: CASSQERGNTDTQYF
CDR3 DNA: TGCGCCAGCAGCCAAGAGCGAGGGAACACAGATACGCAGTATTTT

D gene: -
clone size: few
J gene: TRBJ2-7
V gene: TRBV2
CDR3 protein: CASSEALLAGEQYF
CDR3 DNA: TGTGCCAGCAGTGAAGCGCTTCTTGCGGGGGAGCAGTACTTC

D gene: -
clone size: -
J gene: TRBJ1-4
V gene: TRBV6-5
CDR3 protein: CASSFSRVYEKLFF
CDR3 DNA: TGTGCCAGCAGTTTTTCCAGGGTATACGAAAAACTGTTTTTT

D gene: -
clone size: -
J gene: TRBJ2-3
V gene: TRBV6-4
CDR3 protein: CASSESPTDTQYF
CDR3 DNA: TGTGCCAGCAGTGAGAGCCCCACAGATACGCAGTATTTT

D gene: -
clone size: once
J gene: TRBJ2-7
V gene: TRBV5-4
CDR3 protein: CASSFLQGRQYF
CDR3 DNA: TGTGCCAGCAGCTTTCTGCAGGGAAGGCAGTACTTC

D gene: TRBD1
clone size: once
J gene: TRBJ1-5
V gene: TRBV20-1
CDR3 protein: CSANDRGSSNQPQHF
CDR3 DNA: TGCAGTGCTAATGACAGGGGTTCAAGCAATCAGCCCCAGCATTTT

D gene: TRBD2
clone size: -
J gene: TRBJ2-3
V gene: TRBV7-9
CDR3 protein: CASSPTLAGDTDTQYF
CDR3 DNA: TGTGCCAGCAGCCCCACCCTAGCGGGAGACACAGATACGCAGTATTTT

D gene: TRBD1
clone size: once
J gene: TRBJ1-1
V gene: TRBV29-1
CDR3 protein: CSVVGTGAGEAFF
CDR3 DNA: TGCAGCGTTGTCGGGACAGGGGCGGGTGAAGCTTTCTTT

D gene: TRBD2
clone size: -
J gene: TRBJ2-2
V gene: TRBV28
CDR3 protein: CASHLAGNTGELFF
CDR3 DNA: TGTGCCAGTCACCTAGCGGGGAACACCGGGGAGCTGTTTTTT

D gene: TRBD2
clone size: -
J gene: TRBJ2-3
V gene: TRBV20-1
CDR3 protein: CSASSLAGGNTDTQYF
CDR3 DNA: TGCAGTGCTAGTTCACTAGCGGGGGGGAACACAGATACGCAGTATTTT

D gene: -
clone size: -
J gene: TRBJ1-5
V gene: TRBV19
CDR3 protein: CASSIGRGRGLNQPQHF
CDR3 DNA: TGTGCCAGTAGTATAGGGAGGGGAAGGGGACTCAATCAGCCCCAGCATTTT

D gene: -
clone size: -
J gene: TRBJ1-5
V gene: TRBV5-6
CDR3 protein: CASSTTPPNDQPQHF
CDR3 DNA: TGTGCCAGCAGCACTACTCCACCCAATGATCAGCCCCAGCATTTT

D gene: -
clone size: -
J gene: TRBJ1-6
V gene: TRBV6-5
CDR3 protein: CASRKNSEAPLHF
CDR3 DNA: TGTGCCAGCAGGAAAAACAGTGAAGCACCCCTCCACTTT

D gene: -
clone size: -
J gene: TRBJ2-6
V gene: TRBV4-1
CDR3 protein: CASSQVGLSGANVLTF
CDR3 DNA: TGCGCCAGCAGCCAAGTGGGCCTCTCTGGGGCCAACGTCCTGACTTTC

D gene: -
clone size: few
J gene: TRBJ2-1
V gene: TRBV3-1/TRBV3-2
CDR3 protein: CASTQTGSQQFF
CDR3 DNA: TGTGCCAGCACCCAAACAGGGAGTCAGCAGTTCTTC

D gene: TRBD1
clone size: -
J gene: TRBJ1-1
V gene: TRBV9
CDR3 protein: CASSRQGSPEAFF
CDR3 DNA: TGTGCCAGCAGCCGACAGGGGTCCCCTGAAGCTTTCTTT

D gene: -
clone size: -
J gene: TRBJ2-7
V gene: TRBV7-9
CDR3 protein: CASSLLSDGSRQYF
CDR3 DNA: TGTGCCAGCAGCTTATTGAGCGATGGATCACGGCAGTACTTC

D gene: TRBD1
clone size: -
J gene: TRBJ1-6
V gene: TRBV10-3
CDR3 protein: CAISGTGGPSPLHF
CDR3 DNA: TGTGCCATCAGTGGAACAGGGGGCCCTTCACCCCTCCACTTT

D gene: -
clone size: -
J gene: TRBJ2-3
V gene: TRBV6-5
CDR3 protein: CASYPLGGHTDTQYF
CDR3 DNA: TGTGCCAGCTATCCCCTTGGGGGACACACAGATACGCAGTATTTT

D gene: TRBD1
clone size: -
J gene: TRBJ1-3
V gene: TRBV28
CDR3 protein: CASSTTGVAGNTIYF
CDR3 DNA: TGTGCCAGCAGTACCACAGGGGTAGCCGGAAACACCATATATTTT

D gene: TRBD1
clone size: -
J gene: TRBJ2-5
V gene: TRBV5-4
CDR3 protein: CASSYRGIGTQYF
CDR3 DNA: TGTGCCAGCAGTTACAGGGGGATAGGGACCCAGTACTTC

D gene: -
clone size: -
J gene: TRBJ1-3
V gene: TRBV5-5
CDR3 protein: CASSLARRANTIYF
CDR3 DNA: TGTGCCAGCAGCTTGGCGCGCAGGGCAAACACCATATATTTT

D gene: TRBD2
clone size: -
J gene: TRBJ2-2
V gene: TRBV27
CDR3 protein: CASSFGLAGGLNTGELFF
CDR3 DNA: TGTGCCAGCAGTTTTGGACTAGCGGGGGGACTCAACACCGGGGAGCTGTTTTTT

D gene: -
clone size: -
J gene: TRBJ2-5
V gene: TRBV27
CDR3 protein: CASKRRGGLETQYF
CDR3 DNA: TGTGCCAGCAAACGGCGGGGAGGCCTAGAGACCCAGTACTTC

D gene: TRBD1
clone size: -
J gene: TRBJ1-1
V gene: TRBV2
CDR3 protein: CASSVEDRTEAFF
CDR3 DNA: TGTGCCAGCAGTGTAGAGGACAGGACTGAAGCTTTCTTT

D gene: -
clone size: -
J gene: TRBJ2-3
V gene: TRBV10-2
CDR3 protein: CASSQEADTQYF
CDR3 DNA: TGCGCCAGCAGTCAGGAAGCAGATACGCAGTATTTT

D gene: -
clone size: -
J gene: TRBJ1-1
V gene: TRBV19
CDR3 protein: CASSIGRVSTEAFF
CDR3 DNA: TGTGCCAGTAGTATTGGCCGGGTCTCTACTGAAGCTTTCTTT

D gene: TRBD2
clone size: -
J gene: TRBJ2-3
V gene: TRBV7-8
CDR3 protein: CASSPRTSGSTDTQYF
CDR3 DNA: TGTGCCAGCAGCCCCAGGACTAGCGGGAGCACAGATACGCAGTATTTT

D gene: TRBD2
clone size: -
J gene: TRBJ2-5
V gene: TRBV11-2
CDR3 protein: CASSLVWVAGGGGTQYF
CDR3 DNA: TGTGCCAGCAGCTTAGTCTGGGTAGCGGGGGGGGGCGGGACCCAGTACTTC

D gene: -
clone size: -
J gene: TRBJ1-3
V gene: TRBV5-1
CDR3 protein: CASSLEASGNTIYF
CDR3 DNA: TGCGCCAGCAGCTTGGAAGCTTCTGGAAACACCATATATTTT

D gene: TRBD2
clone size: once
J gene: TRBJ2-1
V gene: TRBV11-1
CDR3 protein: CASSFLRGGGNEQFF
CDR3 DNA: TGTGCCAGCAGCTTTCTCCGGGGGGGTGGGAATGAGCAGTTCTTC

D gene: -
clone size: -
J gene: TRBJ1-4
V gene: TRBV2
CDR3 protein: CASKTEKLFF
CDR3 DNA: TGTGCCAGCAAGACAGAAAAACTGTTTTTT

D gene: -
clone size: -
J gene: TRBJ1-2
V gene: TRBV3-1/TRBV3-2
CDR3 protein: CASSQWTDHGYTF
CDR3 DNA: TGTGCCAGCAGCCAATGGACAGACCATGGCTACACCTTC

D gene: TRBD1
clone size: once
J gene: TRBJ1-2
V gene: TRBV5-1
CDR3 protein: CASSLAVTGAVGYTF
CDR3 DNA: TGCGCCAGCAGCTTGGCCGTCACAGGGGCGGTTGGCTACACCTTC

D gene: TRBD1
clone size: few
J gene: TRBJ1-2
V gene: TRBV30
CDR3 protein: CAWNSQGNGYTF
CDR3 DNA: TGTGCCTGGAATTCACAGGGGAATGGCTACACCTTC

D gene: TRBD1
clone size: once
J gene: TRBJ2-1
V gene: TRBV12-3/TRBV12-4
CDR3 protein: CASTTGVGNEQFF
CDR3 DNA: TGTGCCAGCACTACAGGGGTAGGGAATGAGCAGTTCTTC